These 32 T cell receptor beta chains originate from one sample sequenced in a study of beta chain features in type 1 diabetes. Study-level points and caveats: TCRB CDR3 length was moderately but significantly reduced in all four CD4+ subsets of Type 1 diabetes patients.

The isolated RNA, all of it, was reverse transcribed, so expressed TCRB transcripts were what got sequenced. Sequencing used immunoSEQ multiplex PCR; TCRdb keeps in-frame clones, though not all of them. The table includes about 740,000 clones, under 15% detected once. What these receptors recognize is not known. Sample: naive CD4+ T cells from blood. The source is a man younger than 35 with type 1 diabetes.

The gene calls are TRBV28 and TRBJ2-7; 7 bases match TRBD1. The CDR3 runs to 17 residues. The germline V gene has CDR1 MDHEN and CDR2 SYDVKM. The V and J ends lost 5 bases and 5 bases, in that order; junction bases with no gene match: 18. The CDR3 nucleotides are TGTGCCAGCAGTCTAAACTACGGGACAGAAGGGTATGACGAGCAGTACTTC. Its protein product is CASSLNYGTEGYDEQYF.

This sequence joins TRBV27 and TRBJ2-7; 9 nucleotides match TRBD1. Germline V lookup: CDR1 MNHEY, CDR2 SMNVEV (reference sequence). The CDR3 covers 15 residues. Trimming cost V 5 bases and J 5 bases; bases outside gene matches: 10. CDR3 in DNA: TGTGCCAGCAGTCCTACTACAGGGGGCCGACACGAGCAGTACTTC. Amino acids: CASSPTTGGRHEQYF.

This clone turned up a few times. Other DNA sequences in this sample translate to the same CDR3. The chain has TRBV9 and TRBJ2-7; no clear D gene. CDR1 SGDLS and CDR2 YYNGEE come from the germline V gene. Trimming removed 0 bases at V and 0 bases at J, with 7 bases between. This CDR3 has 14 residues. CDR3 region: CASSVGRSSYEQYF. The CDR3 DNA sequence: TGTGCCAGCAGCGTAGGCAGGAGCTCCTACGAGCAGTACTTC.

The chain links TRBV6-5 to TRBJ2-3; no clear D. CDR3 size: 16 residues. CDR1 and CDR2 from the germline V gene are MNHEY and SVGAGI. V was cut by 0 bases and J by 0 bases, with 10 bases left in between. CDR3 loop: CASSYSFTASTDTQYF. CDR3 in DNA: TGTGCCAGCAGTTACTCTTTCACCGCTAGCACAGATACGCAGTATTTT.

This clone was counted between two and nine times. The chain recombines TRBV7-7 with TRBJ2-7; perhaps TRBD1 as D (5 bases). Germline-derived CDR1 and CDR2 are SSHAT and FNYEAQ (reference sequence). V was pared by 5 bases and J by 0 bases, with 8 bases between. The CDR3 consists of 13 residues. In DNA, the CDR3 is TGTGCCAGCAGCCAAGACAGCTCCTACGAGCAGTACTTC. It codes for CASSQDSSYEQYF. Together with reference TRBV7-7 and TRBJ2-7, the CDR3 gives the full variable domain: GAGVSQSPRYKVTKRGQDVTLRCDPISSHATLYWYQQALGQGPEFLTYFNYEAQPDKSGLPSDRFSAERPEGSISTLTIQRTEQRDSAMYRCASSQDSSYEQYFGPGTRLTVT.

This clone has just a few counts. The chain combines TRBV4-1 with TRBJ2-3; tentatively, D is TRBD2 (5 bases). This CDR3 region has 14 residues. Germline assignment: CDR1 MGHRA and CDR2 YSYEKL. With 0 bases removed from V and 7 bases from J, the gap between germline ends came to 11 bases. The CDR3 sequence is CASSQESSTYTQYF. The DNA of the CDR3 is TGCGCCAGCAGCCAAGAATCTAGCACTTATACGCAGTATTTT.

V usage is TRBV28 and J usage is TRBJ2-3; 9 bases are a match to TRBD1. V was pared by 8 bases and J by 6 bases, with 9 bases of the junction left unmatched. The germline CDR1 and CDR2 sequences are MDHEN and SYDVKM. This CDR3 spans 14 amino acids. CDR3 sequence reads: CASSPQGAEDTQYF. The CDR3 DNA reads TGTGCCAGCTCCCCACAGGGGGCAGAGGATACGCAGTATTTT.

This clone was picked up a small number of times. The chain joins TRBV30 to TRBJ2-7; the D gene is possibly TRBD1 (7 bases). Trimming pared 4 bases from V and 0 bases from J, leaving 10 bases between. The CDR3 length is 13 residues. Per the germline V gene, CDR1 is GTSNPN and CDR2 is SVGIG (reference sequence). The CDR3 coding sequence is TGTGCCTGGAACAGGGGACTCTCCTACGAGCAGTACTTC. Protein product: CAWNRGLSYEQYF.

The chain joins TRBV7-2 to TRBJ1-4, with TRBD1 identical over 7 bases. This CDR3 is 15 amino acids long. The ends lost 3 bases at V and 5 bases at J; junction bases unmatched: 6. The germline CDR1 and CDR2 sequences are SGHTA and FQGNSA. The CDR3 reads CASSFSGTDNEKLFF. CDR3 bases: TGTGCCAGCAGCTTCTCCGGGACAGACAATGAAAAACTGTTTTTT.

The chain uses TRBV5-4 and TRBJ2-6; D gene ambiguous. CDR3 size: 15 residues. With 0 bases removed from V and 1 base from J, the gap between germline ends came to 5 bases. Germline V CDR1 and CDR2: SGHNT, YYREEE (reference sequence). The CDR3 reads CASSLVGSGANVLTF. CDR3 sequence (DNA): TGTGCCAGCAGCTTGGTGGGTTCTGGGGCCAACGTCCTGACTTTC.

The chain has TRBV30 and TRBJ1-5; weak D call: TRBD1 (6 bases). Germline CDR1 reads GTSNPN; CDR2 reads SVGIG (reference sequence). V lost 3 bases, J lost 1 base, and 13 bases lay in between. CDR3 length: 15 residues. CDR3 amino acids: CAWSGGGGSNQPQHF. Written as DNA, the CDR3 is TGTGCCTGGAGCGGAGGGGGAGGGAGCAATCAGCCCCAGCATTTT.

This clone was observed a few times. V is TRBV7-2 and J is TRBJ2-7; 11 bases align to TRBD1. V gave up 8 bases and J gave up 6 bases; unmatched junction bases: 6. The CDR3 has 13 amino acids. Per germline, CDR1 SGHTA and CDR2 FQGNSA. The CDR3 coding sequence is TGTGCCAGCCACACCGGGACAGGGGGCGAGCAGTACTTC. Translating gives CASHTGTGGEQYF.

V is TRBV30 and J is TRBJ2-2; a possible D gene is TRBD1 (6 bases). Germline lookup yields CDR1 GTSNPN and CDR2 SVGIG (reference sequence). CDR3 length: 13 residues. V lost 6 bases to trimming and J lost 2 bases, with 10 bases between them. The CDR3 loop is CACGDTNTGELFF. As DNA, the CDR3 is TGTGCCTGCGGGGACACAAACACCGGGGAGCTGTTTTTT.

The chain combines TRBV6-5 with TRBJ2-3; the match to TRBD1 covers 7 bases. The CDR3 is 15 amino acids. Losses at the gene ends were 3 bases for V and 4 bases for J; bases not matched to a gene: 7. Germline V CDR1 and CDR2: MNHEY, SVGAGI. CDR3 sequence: CASSYSDRLPDTQYF. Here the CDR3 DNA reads TGTGCCAGCAGTTATTCGGACAGGCTCCCAGATACGCAGTATTTT.

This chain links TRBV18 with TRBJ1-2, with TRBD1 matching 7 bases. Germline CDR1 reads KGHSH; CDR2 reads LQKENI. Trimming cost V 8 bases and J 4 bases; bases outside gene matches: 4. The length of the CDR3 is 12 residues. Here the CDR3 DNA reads TGTGCCAGCCAAGGACAGGTCTATGGCTACACCTTC. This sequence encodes CASQGQVYGYTF.

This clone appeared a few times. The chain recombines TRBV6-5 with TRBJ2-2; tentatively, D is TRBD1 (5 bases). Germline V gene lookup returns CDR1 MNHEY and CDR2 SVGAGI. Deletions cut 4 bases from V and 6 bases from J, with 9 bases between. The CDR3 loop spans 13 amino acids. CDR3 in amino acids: CASSSTGPGELFF. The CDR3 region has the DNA TGTGCCAGCAGTTCAACAGGTCCCGGGGAGCTGTTTTTT.

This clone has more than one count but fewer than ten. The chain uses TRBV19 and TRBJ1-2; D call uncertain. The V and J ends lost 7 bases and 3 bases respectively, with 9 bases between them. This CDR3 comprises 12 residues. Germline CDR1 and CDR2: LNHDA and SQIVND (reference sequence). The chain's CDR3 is CASKREDYGYTF. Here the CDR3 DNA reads TGTGCCAGTAAAAGGGAGGACTATGGCTACACCTTC.

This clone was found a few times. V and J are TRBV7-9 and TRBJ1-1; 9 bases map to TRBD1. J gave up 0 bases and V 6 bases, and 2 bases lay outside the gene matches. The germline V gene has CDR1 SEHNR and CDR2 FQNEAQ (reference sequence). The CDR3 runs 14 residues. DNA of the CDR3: TGTGCCAGCAGAAACAGGGGGCTGAACACTGAAGCTTTCTTT. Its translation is CASRNRGLNTEAFF.

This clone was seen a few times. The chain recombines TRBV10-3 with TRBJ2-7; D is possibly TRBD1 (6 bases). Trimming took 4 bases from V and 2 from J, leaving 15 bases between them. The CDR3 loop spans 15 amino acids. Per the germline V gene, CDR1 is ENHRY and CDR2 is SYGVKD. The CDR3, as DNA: TGTGCCATCAGTGGAGGGGACACAGACGCCTACGAGCAGTACTTC. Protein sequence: CAISGGDTDAYEQYF.

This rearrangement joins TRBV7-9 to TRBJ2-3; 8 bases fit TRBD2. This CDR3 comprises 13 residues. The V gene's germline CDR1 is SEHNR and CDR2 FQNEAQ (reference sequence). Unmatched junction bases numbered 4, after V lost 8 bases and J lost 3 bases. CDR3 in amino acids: CASPRGATDTQYF. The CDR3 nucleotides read TGTGCCAGCCCGCGGGGGGCTACAGATACGCAGTATTTT.

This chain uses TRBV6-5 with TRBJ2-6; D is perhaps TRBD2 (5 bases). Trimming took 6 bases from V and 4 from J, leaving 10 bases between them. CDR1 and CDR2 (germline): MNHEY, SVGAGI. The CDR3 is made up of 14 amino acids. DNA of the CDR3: TGTGCCAGCAGCCTGACTAACGGGGCCAACGTCCTGACTTTC. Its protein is CASSLTNGANVLTF.

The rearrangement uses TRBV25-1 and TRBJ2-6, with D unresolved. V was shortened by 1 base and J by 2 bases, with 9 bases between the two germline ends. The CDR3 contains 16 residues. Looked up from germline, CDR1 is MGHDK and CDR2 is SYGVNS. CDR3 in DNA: TGTGCCAGCAGTGAATGGACGATTGCTGGGGCCAACGTCCTGACTTTC. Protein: CASSEWTIAGANVLTF.

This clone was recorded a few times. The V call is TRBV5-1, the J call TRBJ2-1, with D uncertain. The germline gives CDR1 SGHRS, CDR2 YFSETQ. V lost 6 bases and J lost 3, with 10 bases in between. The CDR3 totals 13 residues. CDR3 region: CASTPDGYNEQFF. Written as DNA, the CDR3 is TGCGCCAGCACTCCCGACGGCTACAATGAGCAGTTCTTC.

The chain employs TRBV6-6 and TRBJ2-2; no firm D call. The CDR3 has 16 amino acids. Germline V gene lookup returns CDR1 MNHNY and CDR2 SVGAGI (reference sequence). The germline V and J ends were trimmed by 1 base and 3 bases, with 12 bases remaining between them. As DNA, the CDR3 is TGTGCCAGCAGTTACTTTCGACTCTCGGACACCGGGGAGCTGTTTTTT. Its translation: CASSYFRLSDTGELFF.

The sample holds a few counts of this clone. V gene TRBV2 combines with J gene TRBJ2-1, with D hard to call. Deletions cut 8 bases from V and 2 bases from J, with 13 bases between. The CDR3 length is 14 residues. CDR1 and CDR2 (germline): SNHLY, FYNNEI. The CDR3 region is CASGLVGPYNEQFF. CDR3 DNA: TGTGCCAGCGGCCTGGTGGGTCCCTACAATGAGCAGTTCTTC.

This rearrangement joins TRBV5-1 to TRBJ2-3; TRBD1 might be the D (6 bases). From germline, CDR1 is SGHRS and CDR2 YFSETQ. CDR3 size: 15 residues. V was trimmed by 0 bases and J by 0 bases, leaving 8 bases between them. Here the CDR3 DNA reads TGCGCCAGCAGCTTGGCCACAGGGAGCACAGATACGCAGTATTTT. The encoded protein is CASSLATGSTDTQYF.

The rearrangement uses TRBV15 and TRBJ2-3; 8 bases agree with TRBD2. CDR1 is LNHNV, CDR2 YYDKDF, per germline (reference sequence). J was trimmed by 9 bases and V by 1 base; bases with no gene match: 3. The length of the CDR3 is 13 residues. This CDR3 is CATSRGGGGTQYF. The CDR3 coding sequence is TGTGCCACCAGCAGAGGCGGCGGGGGGACGCAGTATTTT.

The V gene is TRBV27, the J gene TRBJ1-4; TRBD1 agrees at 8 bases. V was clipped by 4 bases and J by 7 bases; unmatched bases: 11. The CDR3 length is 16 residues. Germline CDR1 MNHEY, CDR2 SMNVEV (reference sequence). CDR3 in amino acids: CASSSNRGVLVEKLFF. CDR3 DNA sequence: TGTGCCAGCAGTTCAAACAGGGGGGTGTTAGTTGAAAAACTGTTTTTT. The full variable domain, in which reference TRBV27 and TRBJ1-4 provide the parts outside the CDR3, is EAQVTQNPRYLITVTGKKLTVTCSQNMNHEYMSWYRQDPGLGLRQIYYSMNVEVTDKGDVPEGYKVSRKEKRNFPLILESPSPNQTSLYFCASSSNRGVLVEKLFFGSGTQLSVL.

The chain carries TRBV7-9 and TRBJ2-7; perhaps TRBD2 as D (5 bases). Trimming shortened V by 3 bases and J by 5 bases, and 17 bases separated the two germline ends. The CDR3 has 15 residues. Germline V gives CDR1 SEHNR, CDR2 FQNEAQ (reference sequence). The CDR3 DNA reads TGTGCCAGCAGCTTGAGGGCCCCAATATCCCACGAGCAGTACTTC. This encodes CASSLRAPISHEQYF.

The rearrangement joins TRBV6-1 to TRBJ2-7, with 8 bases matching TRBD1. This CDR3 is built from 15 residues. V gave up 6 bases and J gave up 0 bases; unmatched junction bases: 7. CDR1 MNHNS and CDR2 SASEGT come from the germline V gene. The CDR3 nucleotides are TGTGCCAGCAGGAGACAGGGGCTCTTCTCCTACGAGCAGTACTTC. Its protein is CASRRQGLFSYEQYF.

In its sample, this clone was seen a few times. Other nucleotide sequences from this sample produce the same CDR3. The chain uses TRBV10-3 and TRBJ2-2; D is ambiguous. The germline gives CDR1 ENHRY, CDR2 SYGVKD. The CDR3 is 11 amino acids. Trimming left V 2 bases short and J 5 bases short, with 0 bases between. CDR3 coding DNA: TGTGCCATCAGTGAGACCGGGGAGCTGTTTTTT. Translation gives CAISETGELFF.

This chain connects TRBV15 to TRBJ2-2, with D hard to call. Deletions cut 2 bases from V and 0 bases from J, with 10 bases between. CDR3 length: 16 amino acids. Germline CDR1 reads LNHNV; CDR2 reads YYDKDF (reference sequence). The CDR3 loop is CATSRKRAPNTGELFF. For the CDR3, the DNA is TGTGCCACCAGCAGAAAACGAGCCCCGAACACCGGGGAGCTGTTTTTT.